Listed below are T cell receptor beta chains from one sample, sequenced in a study of immune characterization of retroperitoneal liposarcoma. TCRdb analysed the PCR reads with MiXCR anew, one entry per CDR3 protein. Here the sample spans approximately 10,000 distinct CDR3 sequences, approximately 30% being singletons. Sequenced sample: tumor tissue. These receptors all stem from a male donor with retroperitoneal liposarcoma. Both conserved end residues are part of each CDR3.

J gene: TRBJ2-7; V gene: TRBV12-3/TRBV12-4; CDR3 protein: CASSPEGFYEQYF
J gene: TRBJ2-1; V gene: TRBV6-1; CDR3 protein: CASSEGTYEQFF
J gene: TRBJ2-4; V gene: TRBV6-1; CDR3 protein: CASSSPRGGESYNEQYF
J gene: TRBJ2-7; V gene: TRBV6-1; CDR3 protein: CASSDTQGTEQYF
J gene: TRBJ2-3; V gene: TRBV4-1; CDR3 protein: CASSHHTDTQYF
J gene: TRBJ1-1; V gene: TRBV6-1; CDR3 protein: CASSVSEGNTDAFF
J gene: TRBJ2-1; V gene: TRBV7-2; CDR3 protein: CASSPGTSGKNEQFF
J gene: TRBJ2-1; V gene: TRBV12-3/TRBV12-4; CDR3 protein: CASTGQGRNEQFF
J gene: -; V gene: TRBV6-6; CDR3 protein: CASSYLAESAYNEQYF
J gene: TRBJ2-1; V gene: TRBV6-6; CDR3 protein: CASSYRDTYYEQFF